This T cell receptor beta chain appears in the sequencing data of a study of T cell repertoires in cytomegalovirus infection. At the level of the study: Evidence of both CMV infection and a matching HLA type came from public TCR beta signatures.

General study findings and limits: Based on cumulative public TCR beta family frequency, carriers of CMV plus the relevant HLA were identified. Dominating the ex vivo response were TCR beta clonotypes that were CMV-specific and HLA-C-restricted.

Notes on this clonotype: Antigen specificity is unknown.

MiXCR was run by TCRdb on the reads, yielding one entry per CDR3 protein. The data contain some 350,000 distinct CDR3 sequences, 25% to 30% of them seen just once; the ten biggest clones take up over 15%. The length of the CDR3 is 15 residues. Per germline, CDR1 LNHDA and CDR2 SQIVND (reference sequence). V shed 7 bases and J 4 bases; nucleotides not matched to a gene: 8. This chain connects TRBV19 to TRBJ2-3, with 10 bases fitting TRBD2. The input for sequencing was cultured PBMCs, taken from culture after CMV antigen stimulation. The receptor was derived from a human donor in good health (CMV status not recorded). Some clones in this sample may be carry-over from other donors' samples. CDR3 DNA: TGTGCCAGTAAGCGGGGGGGCAGCCGGTCAGATACGCAGTATTTT. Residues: CASKRGGSRSDTQYF.